The 32 T cell receptor beta chains in this list originate from one sample, sequenced in a study of T cells in Graves' hyperthyroidism and ophthalmopathy (dated by TCRdb to between 2018 and 2021). The library was generated by multiplex PCR. TCRdb records Illumina HiSeq 2000 as the sequencer. The TCR beta CDR3 regions were amplified from RNA transcripts. The first round of RT-PCR for the TCR CDR3 was performed with the HTBI primer set and the Qiagen OneStep RT-PCR kit. In-frame beta chains were kept once TCRdb had trimmed the public reads at Q25 with fastp and called clones with MiXCR. Entries that share a CDR3 protein sequence are merged under the most common genes and DNA. Here the sample has some 400,000 distinct CDR3 sequences; approximately 14% occur a single time. The ten largest clones capture roughly 11% of the sample. The specimen sequenced was blood. These TCRs come from a woman aged 60-75 years with Graves' hyperthyroidism.

This clonotype has at least ten counts. The chain recombines TRBV12-3 or TRBV12-4 with TRBJ2-1; TRBD2 is a possible D gene (6 bases). Between the trimmed V and J ends, which lost 6 bases and 8 bases, there was a span of 11 bases. The length of the CDR3 is 12 residues. The DNA for the CDR3 is TGTGCCAGCAGCCACCTAGCGTATGAGCAGTTCTTC. Protein product: CASSHLAYEQFF.

This clonotype was detected many times. The rearrangement links TRBV28 to TRBJ2-3; 11 positions agree with TRBD1. Germline V gene lookup returns CDR1 MDHEN and CDR2 SYDVKM. This CDR3 spans 16 amino acids. After removal of 6 bases from V and 4 bases from J, the junction contained 9 bases not matched to a gene. In nucleotides, the CDR3 is TGTGCCAGCAGACCCACCGGGACAGGGGGTGCAGATACGCAGTATTTT. Translation gives CASRPTGTGGADTQYF.

This chain links TRBV13 with TRBJ2-1; TRBD2 might be the D (6 bases). This CDR3 has 15 amino acids. The germline gives CDR1 PRHDT, CDR2 FYEKMQ (reference sequence). The V end was cut by 5 bases, the J end by 2 bases, with 13 bases between. CDR3 coding DNA: TGTGCCAGCAGCCGACCTAGCGCTCCCTACAATGAGCAGTTCTTC. Its protein product is CASSRPSAPYNEQFF.

The chain couples TRBV7-4 to TRBJ2-5; 8 bases map to TRBD2. V lost 6 bases, J lost 2 bases, and 17 bases stayed unmatched. CDR1 and CDR2 (germline): SGHVT, SQSDAQ. The CDR3 has 18 residues. In DNA, the CDR3 is TGTGCCAGCAGTTCCCGGGCTCCGGGAGGGCCCTCGCAAGAGACCCAGTACTTC. Residues: CASSSRAPGGPSQETQYF. Looking up the rest from reference TRBV7-4 and TRBJ2-5 gives the full variable domain: GAGVSQSPRYKVAKRGRDVALRCDSISGHVTLYWYRQTLGQGSEVLTYSQSDAQRDKSGRPSGRFSAERPERSVSTLKIQRTEQGDSAVYLCASSSRAPGGPSQETQYFGPGTRLLVL.

The V call is TRBV6-5, the J call TRBJ1-6; TRBD1 matches 9 bases. This CDR3 region has 14 residues. Germline V gene data show CDR1 as MNHEY and CDR2 as SVGAGI. Losses at the gene ends were 7 bases for V and 7 bases for J; bases not matched to a gene: 5. The CDR3 sequence: CASILGQGNSPLHF. DNA for the CDR3: TGTGCCAGCATATTAGGACAGGGGAATTCACCCCTCCACTTT.

V is TRBV20-1 and J is TRBJ1-1; no reliable D call. This CDR3 region has 15 residues. Germline CDR1 reads DFQATT; CDR2 reads SNEGSKA (reference sequence). The germline V and J ends were trimmed by 3 bases and 3 bases, with 17 bases remaining between them. The chain's CDR3 is CSARDARTGDTEAFF. DNA for the CDR3: TGCAGTGCTAGGGATGCCCGGACCGGCGACACTGAAGCTTTCTTT.

This clonotype was seen repeatedly, ten times or more. The gene calls are TRBV5-5 and TRBJ1-1, with D tentatively TRBD1 (6 bases). Germline V gene sequence: CDR1 SGHKS, CDR2 YYEKEE (reference sequence). Trimming cost V 1 base and J 10 bases, with 14 bases left between them. This CDR3 has 13 amino acids. CDR3 protein: CASSLRGEGGAFF. CDR3 bases: TGTGCCAGCAGCTTGAGGGGGGAAGGAGGAGCTTTCTTT.

This clonotype was counted between two and nine times. The CDR3 region is CASSLATTGIGTDTQYF. CDR3 nucleotide sequence: TGTGCCAGCAGCTTAGCTACTACAGGTATCGGCACAGATACGCAGTATTTT. V and J are TRBV7-9 and TRBJ2-3; D is perhaps TRBD1 (5 bases). The V gene's germline CDR1 is SEHNR and CDR2 FQNEAQ (reference sequence). Trimming stripped 0 bases from V and 1 base from J, with 14 bases between. The CDR3 is 17 amino acids.

This clonotype occurred many times. The chain joins TRBV11-2 to TRBJ2-1, with D unresolved. Germline V lookup: CDR1 SGHAT, CDR2 FQNNGV. Trimming stripped 4 bases from V and 0 bases from J, with 13 bases between. The CDR3 covers 16 residues. The chain's CDR3 is CASSSPRWGSYNEQFF. CDR3 DNA: TGTGCCAGCAGCTCCCCCAGGTGGGGCTCCTACAATGAGCAGTTCTTC.

This chain joins TRBV30 and TRBJ1-2, with 9 bases identical to TRBD1. The CDR3 is made up of 13 amino acids. Trimming removed 2 bases from V and 8 bases from J; junction bases left unmatched: 6. CDR1 and CDR2 (germline): GTSNPN, SVGIG (reference sequence). CDR3 sequence reads: CAWSLRTGVGYTF. DNA for the CDR3: TGTGCCTGGAGTTTACGGACAGGGGTCGGCTACACCTTC.

This clonotype came up many times. This rearrangement joins TRBV3-1 to TRBJ1-2; weak D call: TRBD1 (5 bases). V was pared by 3 bases and J by 5 bases, with 16 bases between. The CDR3 contains 15 residues. Germline V CDR1 and CDR2: LGHDT, YNNKEL (reference sequence). The CDR3 loop reads CASSQAGTVAYGYTF. The DNA for the CDR3 is TGTGCCAGCAGCCAGGCCGGGACTGTCGCGTATGGCTACACCTTC.

This rearrangement joins TRBV29-1 to TRBJ2-7; 8 bases line up with TRBD2. Per the germline V gene, CDR1 is SQVTM and CDR2 is ANQGSEA. The CDR3 is made up of 16 amino acids. The V gene end was trimmed by 5 bases and the J gene end by 5 bases; junction bases not matched to a gene: 17. CDR3 DNA sequence: TGCAGCGTTACACCGGGACTAACGGGAGGGTTCCACGAGCAGTACTTC. Protein product: CSVTPGLTGGFHEQYF.

The CDR3 here is CASRSLPQETQYF. For the CDR3, the DNA is TGTGCCAGTAGGTCGCTACCTCAAGAGACCCAGTACTTC. The chain employs TRBV19 and TRBJ2-5, with unresolved D. The CDR3 loop spans 13 amino acids. V gave up 6 bases and J gave up 2 bases, with 10 bases separating them. Germline V gives CDR1 LNHDA, CDR2 SQIVND (reference sequence). Looking up the rest from reference TRBV19 and TRBJ2-5 gives the full variable domain: DGGITQSPKYLFRKEGQNVTLSCEQNLNHDAMYWYRQDPGQGLRLIYYSQIVNDFQKGDIAEGYSVSREKKESFPLTVTSAQKNPTAFYLCASRSLPQETQYFGPGTRLLVL.

This clonotype was picked up many times. V gene TRBV7-2 combines with J gene TRBJ1-1; D gene unclear. This CDR3 is 14 amino acids long. V was pared by 6 bases and J by 8 bases, with 19 bases between. Germline lookup yields CDR1 SGHTA and CDR2 FQGNSA. Here the CDR3 DNA reads TGTGCCAGCAGTTTACCGGGCCCCCTCGGAGAAGCTTTCTTT. It is translated as CASSLPGPLGEAFF.

This clonotype was recorded many times. The chain is built from TRBV6-2 or TRBV6-3 and TRBJ2-7; 10 positions agree with TRBD2. Losses at the gene ends were 5 bases for V and 1 base for J; bases not matched to a gene: 8. CDR3 length: 16 amino acids. Germline V lookup: CDR1 MNHEY, CDR2 SVGEGT. CDR3 in DNA: TGTGCCAGCAGTCACCGGACTAGCGGTGGATCCTACGAGCAGTACTTC. Translating gives CASSHRTSGGSYEQYF.

As regards this clonotype: The junction does not match germline at one end; this may be a read error. The chain combines TRBV5-6 with TRBJ2-7; a weak D match, TRBD2 (5 bases). There are 15 residues in the CDR3. The germline V gene has CDR1 SGHDT and CDR2 YYEEEE. CDR3 bases: TGTCCCAGCAGCCCCGAGGATAGCGAGATATACGAGCAGTACTTC. This sequence encodes CPSSPEDSEIYEQYF.

This clonotype showed up many times. This chain links TRBV27 with TRBJ2-3; D is unresolved. The V end was cut by 3 bases, the J end by 6 bases, with 13 bases between. The CDR3 runs to 14 residues. Germline V gives CDR1 MNHEY, CDR2 SMNVEV (reference sequence). The DNA of the CDR3 is TGTGCCAGCAGTTTTCGGACCCTTGCGGATACGCAGTATTTT. Its translation: CASSFRTLADTQYF.

The chain uses TRBV7-2 and TRBJ1-3, with 9 nucleotides matching TRBD1. The V segment lost 5 bases and the J segment 4 bases; nucleotides outside the gene matches: 3. CDR1 and CDR2 from the germline V gene are SGHTA and FQGNSA. The CDR3 consists of 14 residues. The CDR3 is CASSLGQGGNTIYF. DNA of the CDR3: TGTGCCAGCAGCCTAGGACAGGGGGGAAACACCATATATTTT.

There are many counts of this clonotype. J is TRBJ2-7 and V is TRBV2; 8 positions match TRBD2. Looked up from germline, CDR1 is SNHLY and CDR2 is FYNNEI. After removal of 6 bases from V and 1 base from J, the junction contained 8 bases not matched to a gene. The CDR3 covers 15 residues. The CDR3 here is CASSPREGSSYEQYF. The DNA for the CDR3 is TGTGCCAGCAGCCCCCGGGAGGGCTCTTCCTACGAGCAGTACTTC.

This clonotype was recorded at least ten times. This chain's CDR3 is CASSQNTYQPQHF. DNA for the CDR3: TGTGCCAGCAGCCAAAACACCTATCAGCCCCAGCATTTT. The chain joins TRBV14 to TRBJ1-5; D uncertain. Trimming removed 2 bases from V and 5 bases from J, with 7 bases in between. This CDR3 is built from 13 residues. Germline loops: CDR1 SGHDN, CDR2 FVKESK.

This clonotype appeared many times. The chain couples TRBV15 to TRBJ2-2; possible D gene TRBD1, 6 bases. Trimming left V 3 bases short and J 5 bases short, with 16 bases between. This CDR3 spans 16 amino acids. CDR1 and CDR2 (germline): LNHNV, YYDKDF (reference sequence). This CDR3 is CATSRGSNRETGELFF. CDR3 DNA sequence: TGTGCCACCAGCAGGGGATCCAACAGGGAAACCGGGGAGCTGTTTTTT.

This clonotype was counted many times. This sequence joins TRBV12-3 or TRBV12-4 and TRBJ2-7; D not certain. The V end was cut by 6 bases, the J end by 2 bases, with 11 bases between. This CDR3 has 13 amino acids. The CDR3 region is CASSMTQPYEQYF. CDR3 sequence (DNA): TGTGCCAGCAGCATGACACAACCCTACGAGCAGTACTTC.

This clonotype has ten or more counts. The CDR3 nucleotides read TGCAGTGCTAATCAGGGGGCGGGATACGAGCAGTACTTC. Translating it yields CSANQGAGYEQYF. This chain uses TRBV20-1 with TRBJ2-7, with TRBD1 identical over 8 bases. Unmatched junction bases numbered 6, after V lost 4 bases and J lost 4 bases. Per germline, CDR1 DFQATT and CDR2 SNEGSKA (reference sequence). The CDR3 is 13 amino acids.

At least ten counts were recorded for this clonotype. The chain combines TRBV18 with TRBJ2-7; 8 bases match TRBD1. The CDR3 sequence is 17 residues long. Trimming cost V 3 bases and J 1 base; bases outside gene matches: 11. The germline gives CDR1 KGHSH, CDR2 LQKENI. For the CDR3, the DNA is TGTGCCAGCTCACCCCCCTCGAGGACAGGGTGGTCCTACGAGCAGTACTTC. This codes for CASSPPSRTGWSYEQYF.

Ten or more counts support this clonotype. CDR3 in amino acids: CASSSGMIAGSPKSGTDTQYF. The CDR3 DNA reads as TGTGCCAGCAGCTCCGGCATGATAGCGGGATCGCCAAAGTCGGGGACAGATACGCAGTATTTT. The rearrangement joins TRBV7-9 to TRBJ2-3, with 8 bases lining up with TRBD2. Germline V lookup: CDR1 SEHNR, CDR2 FQNEAQ (reference sequence). V dropped 4 bases and J dropped 3; count of bases not matched to a gene: 24. This CDR3 has 21 residues. Based on the CDR3 plus reference TRBV7-9 and TRBJ2-3, the full variable domain is DTGVSQNPRHKITKRGQNVTFRCDPISEHNRLYWYRQTLGQGPEFLTYFQNEAQLEKSRLLSDRFSAERPKGSFSTLEIQRTEQGDSAMYLCASSSGMIAGSPKSGTDTQYFGPGTRLTVL.

This clonotype was observed at least ten times. This chain connects TRBV6-1 to TRBJ1-1; weak D call: TRBD1 (6 bases). Germline V gives CDR1 MNHNS, CDR2 SASEGT. CDR3 length equals 15 residues. Trimming pared 1 base from V and 4 bases from J, leaving 13 bases between. The CDR3 sequence: CASSEEGGVGTEAFF. CDR3 nucleotides: TGTGCCAGCAGTGAAGAGGGGGGGGTGGGCACTGAAGCTTTCTTT.

At least ten counts were recorded for this clonotype. This chain joins TRBV6-1 and TRBJ2-5, with 8 bases matching TRBD1. The CDR3 runs to 14 residues. Trimming at V came to 7 bases and at J to 6 bases, leaving 10 bases not matched to a gene. Looked up from germline, CDR1 is MNHNS and CDR2 is SASEGT. In DNA form, the CDR3 reads TGTGCCAGCAACCAGGGGGCAGGTGGGAAGACCCAGTACTTC. This translates into CASNQGAGGKTQYF.

There are many counts of this clonotype. The V and J genes are TRBV2 and TRBJ2-2; tentative D call: TRBD2 (5 bases). Germline lookup yields CDR1 SNHLY and CDR2 FYNNEI. Deletions cut 4 bases from V and 5 bases from J, with 8 bases between. This CDR3 region has 13 residues. The CDR3 DNA reads TGTGCCAGCAGTGGCGAGCGGACCGGGGAGCTGTTTTTT. It yields the protein CASSGERTGELFF.

There are a few counts of this clonotype. This rearrangement joins TRBV14 to TRBJ1-6, with 7 bases aligning to TRBD1. Per germline, CDR1 SGHDN and CDR2 FVKESK. J lost 10 bases, V lost 4 bases, and 13 bases had no gene match. CDR3 length equals 16 residues. The CDR3 here is CASSPGQALAESPLHF. The CDR3 region has the DNA TGTGCCAGCAGCCCCGGACAGGCCCTGGCGGAATCACCCCTCCACTTT.

This clonotype has a count of ten or more. The chain carries TRBV2 and TRBJ1-5; 10 bases are shared with TRBD1. CDR1 and CDR2 from the germline V gene are SNHLY and FYNNEI. After removal of 6 bases from V and 5 bases from J, the junction contained 7 bases not matched to a gene. This CDR3 contains 15 residues. The CDR3 DNA is TGTGCCAGCAGCCCGGGACAGGGGCTTTATCAGCCCCAGCATTTT. Translating gives CASSPGQGLYQPQHF.

There are a few counts of this clonotype. Its ends do not fully match the called genes, so a read error is possible. The chain employs TRBV24-1 and TRBJ2-1, with unresolved D. The CDR3 extends over 9 amino acids. CDR1 is KGHDR, CDR2 SFDVKD, per germline. CDR3 in DNA: TGCGCCACCGAGCCAGAGCAGTTCTTC. Protein: CATEPEQFF.

The sample holds many counts of this clonotype. The chain has TRBV27 and TRBJ2-3; TRBD2 matches at 7 bases. The CDR3 runs 17 residues. V was clipped by 5 bases and J by 2 bases; unmatched bases: 13. CDR1 and CDR2 (germline): MNHEY, SMNVEV (reference sequence). CDR3 sequence: CASSRRFGTTYTDTQYF. The CDR3 DNA is TGTGCCAGCAGTAGGAGGTTCGGGACTACATACACAGATACGCAGTATTTT.